A single sample is the source of the 9 T cell receptor beta chains below, sequenced in a study of CD8 T cells in ankylosing spondylitis. TCRdb fed the 5' RACE reads into MiXCR, producing one record per CDR3 protein. The data contain around 230,000 distinct CDR3 sequences, 8.6% of them singletons. Sequencing was performed on blood, either unsorted or a sorted T cell fraction (not recorded which). These receptor sequences come from a male donor with ankylosing spondylitis or in good health (not recorded which).

In its sample, this clonotype was seen a few times. This chain joins TRBV30 and TRBJ1-1, with D possibly TRBD1 on 6 matching bases. Germline CDR1 is GTSNPN and CDR2 is SVGIG (reference sequence). V was clipped by 1 base and J by 1 base, with 16 bases between them. There are 16 residues in the CDR3. CDR3 coding DNA: TGTGCCTGGAGTGGAGGCCCGACGGGGGCGAACACTGAAGCTTTCTTT. It translates to CAWSGGPTGANTEAFF.

The rearrangement links TRBV14 to TRBJ2-1, with D possibly being TRBD1 (6 bases). Trimming removed 2 bases at V and 8 bases at J, with 13 bases between. Germline assignment: CDR1 SGHDN and CDR2 FVKESK. The CDR3 is 14 amino acids. CDR3 protein: CASSQLGQFYEQFF. The CDR3 DNA is TGTGCCAGCAGCCAACTCGGACAGTTCTATGAGCAGTTCTTC.

This clonotype appeared a few times. The chain couples TRBV7-2 to TRBJ2-1; TRBD2 agrees at 7 bases. This CDR3 has 15 amino acids. Trimming removed 2 bases from V and 5 bases from J; junction bases left unmatched: 6. Germline-derived CDR1 and CDR2 are SGHTA and FQGNSA. The chain's CDR3 is CASSLKGAGDNEQFF. The DNA for the CDR3 is TGTGCCAGCAGCTTAAAAGGGGCGGGGGACAATGAGCAGTTCTTC.

This clonotype was observed many times. Being one base from a much bigger clone, this may be a read error. The rearrangement joins TRBV20-1 to TRBJ1-2, with TRBD1 identical over 7 bases. The CDR3 extends over 13 amino acids. V trimming: 3 bases; J trimming: 2 bases; junction bases outside the gene matches: 3. Per germline, CDR1 DFQATT and CDR2 SNEGSKA (reference sequence). The CDR3 region is CSASDRANYGYTF. The CDR3 DNA is TGCAGTGCTAGCGACAGGGCGAACTATGGCTACACCTTC.

In this sample, this clonotype turned up a few times. The V gene is TRBV6-1, the J gene TRBJ2-3; D gene uncertain. V lost 8 bases to trimming and J lost 1 base, with 13 bases between them. The CDR3 runs 14 residues. Per the germline V gene, CDR1 is MNHNS and CDR2 is SASEGT. The CDR3 bases are TGTGCCAGCTTGATAGGGAAGGGCACAGATACGCAGTATTTT. It yields the protein CASLIGKGTDTQYF.

The table lists this clonotype with many counts. The rearrangement joins TRBV10-3 to TRBJ1-5; D remains ambiguous. V was pared by 7 bases and J by 1 base, with 8 bases between. The CDR3 extends over 13 amino acids. CDR1 ENHRY and CDR2 SYGVKD come from the germline V gene. CDR3 nucleotide sequence: TGTGCCATCAAATCTGGGAGCAATCAGCCCCAGCATTTT. As protein: CAIKSGSNQPQHF.

This clonotype was counted ten times or more. This chain connects TRBV12-3 or TRBV12-4 to TRBJ2-5; D is unclear. V lost 4 bases to trimming and J lost 5 bases, with 8 bases between them. CDR3 size: 12 residues. The CDR3 nucleotides are TGTGCCAGCAGTTCCCCCGGGGAGACCCAGTACTTC. This translates into CASSSPGETQYF.

A few counts support this clonotype. CDR3 protein: CASSPGQGITEAFF. The CDR3 DNA reads as TGTGCCAGCTCACCAGGCCAGGGGATCACTGAAGCTTTCTTT. The rearrangement joins TRBV18 to TRBJ1-1; D may be TRBD1 (6 bases). The V end lost 2 bases, the J end lost 4 bases, and 11 bases lay between the germline ends. The germline gives CDR1 KGHSH, CDR2 LQKENI. This CDR3 region has 14 residues.

This clonotype was counted between two and nine times. V usage is TRBV18 and J usage is TRBJ1-5; 10 nucleotides line up with TRBD1. This CDR3 has 16 residues. Germline trimming cut 6 bases from V and 4 bases from J; bases unmatched to any gene: 9. Germline CDR1 and CDR2: KGHSH and LQKENI. CDR3 DNA sequence: TGTGCCAGCTCCTCCCTCGGGACAGGGGCAAATCAGCCCCAGCATTTT. Amino acids: CASSSLGTGANQPQHF.